This entry lists 27 T cell receptor beta chains sequenced from one sample in a study of vaccination and CD4 T cells after COVID-19. At the Johns Hopkins FTIC core, DNA taken from cultured CD4+ T cells was sequenced by way of the Oncomine TCR Beta short-read assay. MiXCR, run by TCRdb on the PCR reads, gives a single entry per CDR3 protein. The sample holds about 18,000 distinct CDR3 sequences, roughly 60% seen once. For these TCRs, the target antigens are not known. Noted treatment: roughly nine-day PBMC culture with coronavirus spike peptide pools or control peptides (ViraFEST assay). The starting material was CD4+ T cells from blood, cultured in vitro, obtained before SARS-CoV-2 vaccination. The receptors come from a human donor who had recovered from COVID-19.

The gene calls are TRBV27 and TRBJ2-3; TRBD2 agrees at 9 bases. CDR3 length: 17 residues. The V gene's germline CDR1 is MNHEY and CDR2 SMNVEV (reference sequence). The V segment lost 1 base and the J segment 7 bases; nucleotides outside the gene matches: 12. CDR3 in DNA: TGTGCCAGCAGTTTATGGGGTTTGCGGGAGGGCCGTAATACGCAGTATTTT. Translation: CASSLWGLREGRNTQYF.

The CDR3 region has the DNA TGCAGCGTTGGTCTGCAAGAGACCCAGTACTTC. Protein product: CSVGLQETQYF. The V gene is TRBV29-1, the J gene TRBJ2-5; D remains unclear. Trimming took 4 bases from V and 2 from J, leaving 5 bases between them. CDR1 SQVTM and CDR2 ANQGSEA come from the germline V gene. This CDR3 region has 11 residues.

This clonotype was seen only a few times. The J gene is TRBJ2-3, the V gene TRBV20-1; 10 bases match TRBD2. This CDR3 spans 15 amino acids. Germline lookup yields CDR1 DFQATT and CDR2 SNEGSKA (reference sequence). The J segment lost 2 bases and the V segment lost 5 bases, leaving 7 bases of the junction unmatched. CDR3 residues: CSAPGLAAFTDTQYF. The CDR3 nucleotides read TGCAGTGCTCCAGGACTAGCGGCCTTCACAGATACGCAGTATTTT.

The chain recombines TRBV7-2 with TRBJ2-5; D unclear. V lost 5 bases, J lost 5 bases, and 6 bases lay in between. CDR3 length: 11 residues. Germline V CDR1 and CDR2: SGHTA, FQGNSA. The CDR3 loop reads CASSRGETQYF. The CDR3 DNA follows: TGTGCCAGCAGCCGTGGGGAGACCCAGTACTTC.

Comments on this clonotype: Given the absence of the conserved phenylalanine or tryptophan at the CDR3 end, a read error is likely. The chain joins TRBV11-3 to TRBJ1-1, with D tentatively TRBD1 (5 bases). CDR3 length: 16 residues. Germline CDR1 and CDR2: SGHNT and YENEEA. Trimming removed 1 base at V and 5 bases at J, with 17 bases between. This CDR3 reads CASSLGGEEDFTEAFL. The CDR3, as DNA: TGTGCCAGCAGCTTAGGAGGGGAGGAAGATTTTACTGAAGCTTTCCTT.

This clonotype was seen more than once but under ten times. This chain connects TRBV7-3 to TRBJ1-6; D is unclear. Germline CDR1 is SGHTA and CDR2 is FQGTGA. The CDR3 consists of 14 residues. The V and J ends lost 8 bases and 4 bases respectively, with 12 bases between them. CDR3: CASSHGLYNSPLHF. The CDR3 nucleotides read TGTGCCAGCTCGCACGGGTTATATAATTCACCCCTCCACTTT.

The rearrangement links TRBV20-1 to TRBJ2-5, with 13 bases aligning to TRBD2. The CDR3 spans 15 residues. Germline V gene lookup returns CDR1 DFQATT and CDR2 SNEGSKA (reference sequence). V shed 3 bases, J shed 5 bases, and the junction held 6 bases outside the gene matches. CDR3 nucleotide sequence: TGCAGTGCTAGTCGGACTAGCGGGAGACACGAGACCCAGTACTTC. Translating it yields CSASRTSGRHETQYF.

The chain carries TRBV5-1 and TRBJ2-7; TRBD1 agrees at 12 bases. The germline V gene has CDR1 SGHRS and CDR2 YFSETQ. The CDR3 extends over 14 amino acids. V gave up 4 bases and J gave up 6 bases; unmatched junction bases: 5. The DNA of the CDR3 is TGCGCCAGCAGCGGAGGGACAGGGGGCGGCGAGCAGTACTTC. The encoded protein is CASSGGTGGGEQYF.

The chain uses TRBV15 and TRBJ2-5, with D unclear. The germline V and J ends were trimmed by 0 bases and 8 bases, with 10 bases remaining between them. Germline CDR1 is LNHNV and CDR2 is YYDKDF (reference sequence). CDR3 length equals 13 residues. CDR3 sequence reads: CATSRERPGTQYF. DNA for the CDR3: TGTGCCACCAGCAGAGAACGGCCAGGCACCCAGTACTTC.

J is TRBJ2-3 and V is TRBV6-1, with TRBD2 matching over 11 bases. The trim removed 6 bases at V and 3 bases at J, leaving 8 bases unmatched. The CDR3 runs to 16 residues. CDR1 MNHNS and CDR2 SASEGT come from the germline V gene. The CDR3 reads CASRFSGRGRTDTQYF. In DNA, the CDR3 is TGTGCCAGCAGATTTAGCGGGAGGGGGCGGACAGATACGCAGTATTTT.

The chain has TRBV11-1 and TRBJ2-5; TRBD2 matches 13 bases. The CDR3 is 16 residues long. Germline trimming cut 5 bases from V and 2 bases from J; bases unmatched to any gene: 5. Germline CDR1 and CDR2: SGHAT and FQDESV (reference sequence). CDR3 protein: CASSPGTSGTQETQYF. CDR3 DNA sequence: TGTGCCAGCAGCCCCGGGACTAGCGGGACTCAAGAGACCCAGTACTTC.

This sequence joins TRBV4-1 and TRBJ1-2; D uncertain. This CDR3 is built from 13 residues. Germline V gives CDR1 MGHRA, CDR2 YSYEKL. V was shortened by 1 base and J by 7 bases, with 10 bases between the two germline ends. The CDR3 region is CASSQVPGLGYTF. CDR3 nucleotide sequence: TGCGCCAGCAGCCAAGTGCCGGGCCTTGGCTACACCTTC.

The chain couples TRBV6-5 to TRBJ2-1, with 13 bases lining up with TRBD2. The junction had 9 bases not matched to a gene; V was cut back by 4 bases and J by 9 bases. Per germline, CDR1 MNHEY and CDR2 SVGAGI. The CDR3 contains 16 residues. CDR3 region: CASSSWTSGSVGEQFF. CDR3 nucleotide sequence: TGTGCCAGCAGTTCGTGGACTAGCGGGAGTGTGGGTGAGCAGTTCTTC.

V gene TRBV19 combines with J gene TRBJ1-5, with TRBD1 matching over 7 bases. Germline CDR1 is LNHDA and CDR2 is SQIVND (reference sequence). There are 14 residues in the CDR3. V shed 6 bases, J shed 3 bases, and the junction held 5 bases outside the gene matches. The CDR3 loop reads CASSIGTDNQPQHF. The CDR3 coding sequence is TGTGCCAGTAGCATCGGGACAGACAATCAGCCCCAGCATTTT. Based on the CDR3 plus reference TRBV19 and TRBJ1-5, the full variable domain is DGGITQSPKYLFRKEGQNVTLSCEQNLNHDAMYWYRQDPGQGLRLIYYSQIVNDFQKGDIAEGYSVSREKKESFPLTVTSAQKNPTAFYLCASSIGTDNQPQHFGDGTRLSIL.

This clonotype was observed a few times. The chain carries TRBV7-9 and TRBJ2-3; 10 nucleotides agree with TRBD2. Per the germline V gene, CDR1 is SEHNR and CDR2 is FQNEAQ (reference sequence). This CDR3 contains 15 residues. Losses at the gene ends were 1 base for V and 8 bases for J; bases not matched to a gene: 6. CDR3 residues: CASSLGTSGVSTQYF. In DNA, the CDR3 is TGTGCCAGCAGCTTAGGGACTAGCGGTGTTTCTACGCAGTATTTT.

This chain uses TRBV12-3 or TRBV12-4 with TRBJ1-5; D possibly corresponds to TRBD1 (6 bases). This CDR3 is built from 14 residues. V was trimmed by 6 bases and J by 0 bases, leaving 9 bases between them. The CDR3 here is CASSQQGSNQPQHF. In DNA form, the CDR3 reads TGTGCCAGCAGCCAACAGGGTAGCAATCAGCCCCAGCATTTT.

The V call is TRBV20-1, the J call TRBJ1-1; possibly TRBD1 for D (5 bases). V lost 3 bases, J lost 1 base, and 15 bases lay in between. This CDR3 is 15 amino acids long. CDR1 is DFQATT and CDR2 is SNEGSKA in the germline V gene (reference sequence). CDR3 DNA: TGCAGTGCTAGTAGGCAGGGTGAACCGAACACTGAAGCTTTCTTT. This sequence encodes CSASRQGEPNTEAFF.

This rearrangement joins TRBV28 to TRBJ1-1; possibly TRBD1 for D (5 bases). The germline V gene has CDR1 MDHEN and CDR2 SYDVKM. This CDR3 has 15 amino acids. Trimming took off 3 bases at V and 0 bases at J, with 11 bases between the two ends. CDR3 sequence reads: CASSLGGVMNTEAFF. In DNA form, the CDR3 reads TGTGCCAGCAGTTTGGGGGGGGTGATGAACACTGAAGCTTTCTTT.

The chain links TRBV2 to TRBJ2-7; TRBD1 agrees at 7 bases. In germline, CDR1 is SNHLY, CDR2 FYNNEI. Trimming at V came to 6 bases and at J to 3 bases, leaving 8 bases not matched to a gene. This CDR3 region has 14 residues. CDR3 in amino acids: CASRADRFHYEQYF. DNA of the CDR3: TGTGCCAGCAGGGCGGACAGGTTTCACTACGAGCAGTACTTC.

The chain couples TRBV20-1 to TRBJ2-1, with 7 bases matching TRBD2. The CDR3 runs 15 residues. The germline gives CDR1 DFQATT, CDR2 SNEGSKA (reference sequence). V lost 3 bases, J lost 8 bases, and 13 bases stayed unmatched. The CDR3 loop reads CSARTGTTSVDEQFF. In nucleotides, the CDR3 is TGCAGTGCTAGGACCGGGACTACCTCAGTCGATGAGCAGTTCTTC.

The CDR3 sequence is CATRTSGRTDTQYF. The CDR3 bases are TGTGCCACCCGGACTAGCGGGAGGACAGATACGCAGTATTTT. This chain uses TRBV24-1 with TRBJ2-3; TRBD2 matches at 14 bases. Trimming took 9 bases from V and 3 from J; bases not matched to a gene: 1. Looked up from germline, CDR1 is KGHDR and CDR2 is SFDVKD. The CDR3 is 14 residues long.

The chain uses TRBV7-3 and TRBJ2-7; 8 bases are a match to TRBD2. Germline V gives CDR1 SGHTA, CDR2 FQGTGA. The CDR3 is 16 amino acids. V gave up 2 bases and J gave up 0 bases; unmatched junction bases: 6. CDR3 sequence: CASSLPTSGSSYEQYF. DNA for the CDR3: TGTGCCAGCAGCTTACCAACTAGCGGAAGCTCCTACGAGCAGTACTTC.

As DNA, the CDR3 is TGTGCCAGCAGCTTAGGGGGGGAATCAGGAAACACCATATATTTT. This sequence encodes CASSLGGESGNTIYF. The chain has TRBV7-9 and TRBJ1-3, with D tentatively TRBD1 (5 bases). This CDR3 is 15 amino acids long. Trimming pared 1 base from V and 4 bases from J, leaving 11 bases between. Per the germline V gene, CDR1 is SEHNR and CDR2 is FQNEAQ (reference sequence).

This clonotype was picked up one time. V is TRBV28 and J is TRBJ2-2; D gene uncertain. The CDR3 sequence is 13 residues long. The germline V gene encodes CDR1 MDHEN and CDR2 SYDVKM. V was pared by 1 base and J by 5 bases, with 5 bases between. The CDR3 coding sequence is TGTGCCAGCAGTTTATCCGTGACCGGGGAGCTGTTTTTT. This gives the protein CASSLSVTGELFF.

The V call is TRBV20-1, the J call TRBJ2-1; 10 nucleotides agree with TRBD2. The ends lost 6 bases at V and 10 bases at J; junction bases unmatched: 6. Germline loops: CDR1 DFQATT, CDR2 SNEGSKA (reference sequence). This CDR3 region has 12 residues. Here the CDR3 DNA reads TGCAGTGCAGAATTTAGCGGGAGGGAGCAGTTCTTC. Amino acids: CSAEFSGREQFF.

The rearrangement joins TRBV7-3 to TRBJ2-1; 8 nucleotides line up with TRBD2. The CDR3 sequence is 15 residues long. V was clipped by 5 bases and J by 5 bases; unmatched bases: 8. CDR1 and CDR2 from the germline V gene are SGHTA and FQGTGA. The CDR3 sequence: CASSPSGRRHNEQFF. For the CDR3, the DNA is TGTGCCAGCAGCCCGAGCGGGAGAAGGCACAATGAGCAGTTCTTC.

This chain uses TRBV19 with TRBJ1-1; TRBD1 might be the D (6 bases). Germline lookup yields CDR1 LNHDA and CDR2 SQIVND (reference sequence). CDR3 size: 14 residues. The germline V and J ends were trimmed by 4 bases and 3 bases, with 12 bases remaining between them. The CDR3 DNA reads as TGTGCCAGTAGTAAGGGGGGGATGTACACTGAAGCTTTCTTT. Translating it yields CASSKGGMYTEAFF.